A single sample is the source of the 19 T cell receptor beta chains below, sequenced in a study of beta chain features in type 1 diabetes. Regarding the study as a whole: All four CD4+ subsets from Type 1 diabetes patients carried moderately but significantly shorter TCRB CDR3s.

Every isolated RNA sample was fully reverse transcribed, so sequencing captured expressed TCRB transcripts. Only in-frame clones appear in the TCRdb table, and some are missing; sequencing was by immunoSEQ multiplex PCR. The table shows approximately 15,000 clones, with roughly 76% occurring only once. Their antigens remain unidentified. The sample comprised stem cell memory CD4+ T cells from blood. The source is a woman under 30 with type 1 diabetes.

The chain carries TRBV28 and TRBJ1-1; the D gene is possibly TRBD1 (5 bases). The CDR3 consists of 15 residues. CDR1 and CDR2 from the germline V gene are MDHEN and SYDVKM. Trimming took off 3 bases at V and 5 bases at J, with 16 bases between the two ends. The DNA of the CDR3 is TGTGCCAGCAGTTTCTACTCGTCTGGGGGGACTGAAGCTTTCTTT. It is translated as CASSFYSSGGTEAFF.

The V gene is TRBV11-2, the J gene TRBJ1-4, with TRBD1 matching 8 bases. The CDR3 length is 13 residues. V dropped 5 bases and J dropped 6; count of bases not matched to a gene: 2. Germline V lookup: CDR1 SGHAT, CDR2 FQNNGV. The CDR3 region is CASSPTGDEKLFF. The DNA for the CDR3 is TGTGCCAGCAGCCCGACAGGGGATGAAAAACTGTTTTTT.

The table lists this clone with a count of one. The rearrangement joins TRBV11-3 to TRBJ2-1, with 9 bases identical to TRBD2. Germline loops: CDR1 SGHNT, CDR2 YENEEA. V gave up 1 base and J gave up 4 bases; unmatched junction bases: 2. The CDR3 spans 15 residues. In DNA, the CDR3 is TGTGCCAGCAGCTTAGGTAGCGGGAGTTACAATGAGCAGTTCTTC. It translates to CASSLGSGSYNEQFF.

The chain is built from TRBV29-1 and TRBJ2-1, with 8 bases aligning to TRBD1. CDR3 length: 13 amino acids. Germline V CDR1 and CDR2: SQVTM, ANQGSEA. Trimming removed 5 bases from V and 4 bases from J; junction bases left unmatched: 4. The CDR3 spells CSVNRQGYNEQFF. In DNA form, the CDR3 reads TGCAGCGTTAACAGACAGGGGTACAATGAGCAGTTCTTC.

The chain uses TRBV29-1 and TRBJ1-2; the match to TRBD1 covers 8 bases. Per the germline V gene, CDR1 is SQVTM and CDR2 is ANQGSEA. V was clipped by 1 base and J by 8 bases; unmatched bases: 6. The CDR3 is made up of 13 amino acids. The CDR3 is CSVEGQGARGYTF. The CDR3 DNA reads TGCAGCGTTGAAGGTCAGGGGGCAAGGGGCTACACCTTC.

The gene calls are TRBV11-3 and TRBJ1-2; D is possibly TRBD1 (6 bases). V lost 1 base and J lost 2, with 8 bases in between. CDR3 length: 14 amino acids. Germline assignment: CDR1 SGHNT and CDR2 YENEEA. In DNA, the CDR3 is TGTGCCAGCAGCTTAGGGACAGCAAACTATGGCTACACCTTC. Its translation is CASSLGTANYGYTF. The variable domain in full, completed from reference TRBV11-3 and TRBJ1-2, reads EAGVVQSPRYKIIEKKQPVAFWCNPISGHNTLYWYLQNLGQGPELLIRYENEEAVDDSQLPKDRFSAERLKGVDSTLKIQPAELGDSAVYLCASSLGTANYGYTFGSGTRLTVV.

Written as DNA, the CDR3 is TGTGCCAGCAGCCCTACTTACAGTACCGCTAACTATGGCTACACCTTC. Protein: CASSPTYSTANYGYTF. The chain recombines TRBV9 with TRBJ1-2; the D is unclear. V was trimmed by 4 bases and J by 0 bases, leaving 16 bases between them. Looked up from germline, CDR1 is SGDLS and CDR2 is YYNGEE. This CDR3 is 16 amino acids long.

A few counts support this clone. CDR3 DNA: TGCAGTGCTAGTCCTCAAGAGACCCAGTACTTC. The encoded protein is CSASPQETQYF. The V gene is TRBV20-1, the J gene TRBJ2-5; D call uncertain. V lost 3 bases and J 2 bases, leaving 4 bases between the germline ends. Per the germline V gene, CDR1 is DFQATT and CDR2 is SNEGSKA (reference sequence). This CDR3 region has 11 residues.

The chain has TRBV4-1 and TRBJ2-1, with D possibly being TRBD2 (6 bases). Trimming took off 1 base at V and 4 bases at J, with 8 bases between the two ends. Germline CDR1 and CDR2: MGHRA and YSYEKL. The CDR3 extends over 14 amino acids. In DNA, the CDR3 is TGCGCCAGCAGCCAAGGGGACTTTTACAATGAGCAGTTCTTC. Its translation is CASSQGDFYNEQFF.

The rearrangement uses TRBV15 and TRBJ2-5; D call uncertain. This CDR3 contains 14 residues. Trimming pared 0 bases from V and 5 bases from J, leaving 10 bases between. Germline CDR1 is LNHNV and CDR2 is YYDKDF (reference sequence). CDR3 nucleotide sequence: TGTGCCACCAGCAGAGAGAGCGTTTTGGAGACCCAGTACTTC. It encodes CATSRESVLETQYF.

V is TRBV7-9 and J is TRBJ2-1, with 13 bases fitting TRBD2. With 5 bases clipped from V and 9 bases from J, the junction kept 7 bases outside the gene matches. The V gene's germline CDR1 is SEHNR and CDR2 FQNEAQ (reference sequence). The CDR3 sequence is 15 residues long. The CDR3 DNA reads as TGTGCCAGCAGCCTCACTAGCGGGAGGGTCACTGAGCAGTTCTTC. Protein sequence: CASSLTSGRVTEQFF.

This chain uses TRBV5-1 with TRBJ2-7; TRBD1 is a possible D gene (8 bases). The CDR3 is made up of 14 amino acids. V was clipped by 6 bases and J by 4 bases, with 17 bases between them. The germline V gene has CDR1 SGHRS and CDR2 YFSETQ. CDR3 DNA sequence: TGCGCCAGCACAGCACAGGGGGAGGGTTACGAGCAGTACTTC. Translating gives CASTAQGEGYEQYF.

The chain combines TRBV18 with TRBJ1-2; the D gene is possibly TRBD1 (6 bases). The CDR3 spans 13 residues. In germline, CDR1 is KGHSH, CDR2 LQKENI. Trimming left V 2 bases short and J 8 bases short, with 12 bases between. CDR3 in DNA: TGTGCCAGCTCACCAGGGGGCCTGCTAGGCTACACCTTC. This translates into CASSPGGLLGYTF.

The V gene is TRBV11-2, the J gene TRBJ2-7; TRBD2 agrees at 8 bases. The length of the CDR3 is 16 residues. The V segment lost 2 bases and the J segment 4 bases; nucleotides outside the gene matches: 10. The germline gives CDR1 SGHAT, CDR2 FQNNGV. The CDR3 loop reads CASSLRREVYRYEQYF. The CDR3 DNA is TGTGCCAGCAGCTTAAGGCGGGAGGTTTACCGGTACGAGCAGTACTTC.

This clone was seen only a few times. The chain combines TRBV27 with TRBJ2-6; 9 positions agree with TRBD1. V shed 6 bases and J 3 bases; nucleotides not matched to a gene: 3. Germline V CDR1 and CDR2: MNHEY, SMNVEV (reference sequence). The CDR3 consists of 15 residues. CDR3 amino acids: CASSRQGDGANVLTF. The DNA for the CDR3 is TGTGCCAGCAGCCGACAGGGGGATGGGGCCAACGTCCTGACTTTC.

This chain uses TRBV28 with TRBJ2-3; no firm D call. CDR3 size: 15 residues. V lost 3 bases to trimming and J lost 4 bases, with 14 bases between them. Per germline, CDR1 MDHEN and CDR2 SYDVKM. As DNA, the CDR3 is TGTGCCAGCAGTTTTAGCTACCTATCCCCAGATACGCAGTATTTT. Amino acids: CASSFSYLSPDTQYF.

This clone showed up just a few times. This chain links TRBV28 with TRBJ1-2; 7 bases line up with TRBD1. CDR1 is MDHEN, CDR2 SYDVKM, per germline. V was pared by 6 bases and J by 4 bases, with 5 bases of the junction left unmatched. CDR3 length: 13 amino acids. CDR3 amino acids: CASRPGTVYGYTF. For the CDR3, the DNA is TGTGCCAGCAGACCCGGGACAGTCTATGGCTACACCTTC.

The CDR3 nucleotides read TGTGCCAGCTCACCAATTTCCCTAGCGGGAGGGATTCCCTACGAGCAGTACTTC. Its translation: CASSPISLAGGIPYEQYF. The chain joins TRBV18 to TRBJ2-7; 12 nucleotides align to TRBD2. Germline V CDR1 and CDR2: KGHSH, LQKENI. CDR3 size: 18 residues. V was pared by 2 bases and J by 2 bases, with 10 bases of the junction left unmatched.

The genes are TRBV7-2 and TRBJ2-7; 10 nucleotides agree with TRBD1. The CDR3 runs to 13 residues. Germline loops: CDR1 SGHTA, CDR2 FQGNSA. The CDR3 region is CASSAQTGTGVIV. The DNA of the CDR3 is TGTGCCAGCAGCGCTCAAACCGGGACAGGGGTGATCGTC.